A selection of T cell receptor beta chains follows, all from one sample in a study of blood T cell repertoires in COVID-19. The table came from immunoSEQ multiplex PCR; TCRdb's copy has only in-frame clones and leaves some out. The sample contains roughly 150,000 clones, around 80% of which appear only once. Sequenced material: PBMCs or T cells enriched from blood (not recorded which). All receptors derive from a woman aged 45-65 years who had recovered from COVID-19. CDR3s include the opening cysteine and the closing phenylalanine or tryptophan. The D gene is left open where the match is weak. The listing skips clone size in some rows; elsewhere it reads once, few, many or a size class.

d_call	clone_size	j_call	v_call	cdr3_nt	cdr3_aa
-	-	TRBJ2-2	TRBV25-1	TGTGCCAGCAGTGTTACAGGGTCGGGCGCCGGGGAGCTGTTTTTT	CASSVTGSGAGELFF
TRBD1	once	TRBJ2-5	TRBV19	TGTGCCAGTAGTAGAACCGGGACAGGGGGATTGCGGGGAGAGACCCAGTACTTC	CASSRTGTGGLRGETQYF
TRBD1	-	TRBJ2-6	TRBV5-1	TGCGCCAGCAGCTTGAGGGCACAGGGGCGCTCTGGGGCCAACGTCCTGACTTTC	CASSLRAQGRSGANVLTF
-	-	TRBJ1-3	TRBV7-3	TGTGCCAGCAGCCAACTACAGGGCTTTGGAAACACCATATATTTT	CASSQLQGFGNTIYF
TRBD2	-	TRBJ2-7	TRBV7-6	TGTGCCAGCAGTCCGCTCGACGGGACTAGCGGGGGGGCCGGGCGTTACGAGCAGTACTTC	CASSPLDGTSGGAGRYEQYF
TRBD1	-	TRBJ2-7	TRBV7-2	TGTGCCAGCACTCTAGACAGGGCACGGTACGAGCAGTACTTC	CASTLDRARYEQYF
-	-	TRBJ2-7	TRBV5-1	TGCGCCAGCAGCTTGAGTACAGGACCCTACGAGCAGTACTTC	CASSLSTGPYEQYF
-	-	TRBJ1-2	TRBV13	TGTGCCAGCAGCCCGGAAGGGGGTTATGGCTACACCTTC	CASSPEGGYGYTF
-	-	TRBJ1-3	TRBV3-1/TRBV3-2	TGTGCCAGCAGCCAACTGACAGAAGAAAGTAGGGTCACCATATATTTT	CASSQLTEESRVTIYF
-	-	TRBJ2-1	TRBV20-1	TGCAGTGCTAGTTCGGGATCCCTCACGCATGAGCAGTTCTTC	CSASSGSLTHEQFF
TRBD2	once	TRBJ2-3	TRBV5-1	TGCGCCAGCAGCTTGGCGGCTAGCGGGACTAGCACAGATACGCAGTATTTT	CASSLAASGTSTDTQYF
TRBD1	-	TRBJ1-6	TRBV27	TGTGCCAGCAGCCAATGGGCCGGGGGACAGGGGGATTCACCCCTCCACTTT	CASSQWAGGQGDSPLHF
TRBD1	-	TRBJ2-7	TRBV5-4	TGTGCCAGCAACCAAGGACAGGGAGCCTACGAGCAGTACTTC	CASNQGQGAYEQYF
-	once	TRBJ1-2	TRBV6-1	TGTGCCAGCAGTGACTATGGCGGGGGGCCGAGCTATGGCTACACCTTC	CASSDYGGGPSYGYTF
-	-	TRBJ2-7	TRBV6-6	TGTGCCAGCAGTTTTCCTCAGGGTCTCGAGCAGTACTTC	CASSFPQGLEQYF
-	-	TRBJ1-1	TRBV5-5	TGTGCCAGCAGCTTGGTCTCACAGCTGAACACTGAAGCTTTCTTT	CASSLVSQLNTEAFF
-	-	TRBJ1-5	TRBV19	TGTGCCAGTAGTATACGGGAGGGGCAGCCCCAGCATTTT	CASSIREGQPQHF
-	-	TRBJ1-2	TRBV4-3	TGCGCCAGCAGCCACCAGTCCAGGGGACCTAACTATGGCTACACCTTC	CASSHQSRGPNYGYTF
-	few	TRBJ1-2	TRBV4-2	TGTGCCAGCAGCCAAGATAAGGGGCCAACCTATGGCTACACCTTC	CASSQDKGPTYGYTF
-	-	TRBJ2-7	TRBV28	TGTGCCAGCAGAACCGGGACACCCGAGCAGTACTTC	CASRTGTPEQYF
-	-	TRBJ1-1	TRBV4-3	TGCGCCAGCAGCCAAGATGGGAGGGACACTGAAGCTTTCTTT	CASSQDGRDTEAFF
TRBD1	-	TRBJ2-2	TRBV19	TGTGCCAGCTGCGACAGGGCACTTAACACCGGGGAGCTGTTTTTT	CASCDRALNTGELFF
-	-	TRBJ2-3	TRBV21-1	TGTGCCAGCAGCAAACATACTAGCGGGGGGATCACAGATACGCAGTATTTT	CASSKHTSGGITDTQYF
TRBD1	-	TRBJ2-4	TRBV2	TGTGCCAGCAGAGGGGGCGACTTCAAAAACATTCAGTACTTC	CASRGGDFKNIQYF
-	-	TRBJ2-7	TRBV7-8	TGTGCCAGCAGCTTAGAATATTACGAGCAGTACTTC	CASSLEYYEQYF
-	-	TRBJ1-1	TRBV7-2	TGTGCCAGCAGCTTACGGCGGAAGATCCTGATGAACACTGAAGCTTTCTTT	CASSLRRKILMNTEAFF
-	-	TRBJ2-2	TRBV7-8	TGTGCCAGCAGCAGACGAACAGGGCGCACCGGGGAGCTGTTTTTT	CASSRRTGRTGELFF
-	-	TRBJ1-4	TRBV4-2	TGTGCCAGCAGCCAAGCGGGGGACGAAAAACTGTTTTTT	CASSQAGDEKLFF
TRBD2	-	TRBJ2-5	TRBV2	TGTGCCAGCAGCCCCCCTAGCGGACAAGAGACCCAGTACTTC	CASSPPSGQETQYF
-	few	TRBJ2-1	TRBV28	TGTGCCAGCAGTGGCTGGAGAGGGTATGAGCAGTTCTTC	CASSGWRGYEQFF
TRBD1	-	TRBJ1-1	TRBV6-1	TGTGCCAGCACCAACCCAGGGGGCACCGAAGCTTTCTTT	CASTNPGGTEAFF
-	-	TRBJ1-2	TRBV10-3	TGTGCCATCAGCGAGACCCTGCGAGACTATGGCTACACCTTC	CAISETLRDYGYTF
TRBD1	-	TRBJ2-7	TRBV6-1	TGTGCCAGCAGTGAAGCAGGGACAGGAGCCCGGAAGCATCAGTACTTC	CASSEAGTGARKHQYF
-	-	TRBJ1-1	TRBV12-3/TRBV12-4	TGTGCCAGCAGTTTACAGACAAACACTGAAGCTTTCTTT	CASSLQTNTEAFF
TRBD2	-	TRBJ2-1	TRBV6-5	TGTGCCAGCAGAAATAGCGGGAGAAGTGAGCAGTTCTTC	CASRNSGRSEQFF
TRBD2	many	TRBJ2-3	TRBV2	TGTGCCAGCGGGGAGGGCTGGGGCACAGATACGCAGTATTTT	CASGEGWGTDTQYF
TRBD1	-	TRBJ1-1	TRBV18	TGTGCCAGCCGCCGGGACAGGGGAAACACTGAAGCTTTCTTT	CASRRDRGNTEAFF
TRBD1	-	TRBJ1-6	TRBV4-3	TGCGCCAGCAGCCAAGTCCCGGGACAGGGGAGCCAGAATTCACCCCTCCACTTT	CASSQVPGQGSQNSPLHF
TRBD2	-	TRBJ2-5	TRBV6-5	TGTGCCAGCACCGGGGGGTGGACGGAGACCCAGTACTTC	CASTGGWTETQYF
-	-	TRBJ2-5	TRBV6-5	TGTGCCAGCATGAGGGAGGAAAAAAAAGAGACCCAGTACTTC	CASMREEKKETQYF
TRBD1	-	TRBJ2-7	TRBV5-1	TGCGCCAGCCGAGTCGGAGGGACAGGGCCCTACGAGCAGTACTTC	CASRVGGTGPYEQYF
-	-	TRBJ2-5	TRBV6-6	TGTGCCAGCAGCCTCGGGGCTAACAGGGTAGGGGAGACCCAGTACTTC	CASSLGANRVGETQYF
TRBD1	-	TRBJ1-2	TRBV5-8	TGTGCCAGCAGCTTGGCCAGGGGGCTGGACTATGGCTACACCTTC	CASSLARGLDYGYTF
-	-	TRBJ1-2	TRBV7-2	TGTGCCAGCAGCTTGGTTTCTTCAGAGGGTAACTATGGCTACACCTTC	CASSLVSSEGNYGYTF
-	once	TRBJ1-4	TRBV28	TGTGCCAGCAATACCCTAGGGGTCTGGGAAAAACTGTTTTTT	CASNTLGVWEKLFF
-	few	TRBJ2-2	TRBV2	TGTGCCAGCAGTGTAGGGGGTAGGGCTGGAGCCGGGGAGCTGTTTTTT	CASSVGGRAGAGELFF
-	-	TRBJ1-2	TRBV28	TGTGCCAGCAGTTCCACAGGGAATGGCTACACCTTC	CASSSTGNGYTF